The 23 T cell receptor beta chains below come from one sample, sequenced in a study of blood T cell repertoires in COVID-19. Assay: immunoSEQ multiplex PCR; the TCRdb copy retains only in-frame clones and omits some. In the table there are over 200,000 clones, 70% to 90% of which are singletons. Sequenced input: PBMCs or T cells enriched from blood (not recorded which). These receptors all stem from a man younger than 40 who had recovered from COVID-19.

In DNA, the CDR3 is TGTGCCAGCAGCTTAAGGTCTAGCGGAGTGACGAACACCGGGGAGCTGTTTTTT. It specifies CASSLRSSGVTNTGELFF. This chain links TRBV13 with TRBJ2-2; 7 nucleotides match TRBD2. The CDR3 contains 18 residues. The ends lost 2 bases at V and 0 bases at J; junction bases unmatched: 9. The V gene's germline CDR1 is PRHDT and CDR2 FYEKMQ (reference sequence).

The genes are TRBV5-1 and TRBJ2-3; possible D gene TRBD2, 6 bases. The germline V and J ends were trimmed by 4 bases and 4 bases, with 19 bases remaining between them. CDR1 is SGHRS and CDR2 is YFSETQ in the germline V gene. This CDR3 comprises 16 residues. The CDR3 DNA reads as TGCGCCAGCAGCCCGAAGGGCGGAGGGGTCCCAGATACGCAGTATTTT. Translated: CASSPKGGGVPDTQYF.

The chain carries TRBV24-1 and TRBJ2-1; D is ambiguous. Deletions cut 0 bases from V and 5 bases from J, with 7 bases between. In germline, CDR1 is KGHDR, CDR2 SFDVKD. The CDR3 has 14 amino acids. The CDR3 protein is CATSDLGPNNEQFF. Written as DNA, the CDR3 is TGTGCCACCAGTGATTTGGGGCCGAACAATGAGCAGTTCTTC.

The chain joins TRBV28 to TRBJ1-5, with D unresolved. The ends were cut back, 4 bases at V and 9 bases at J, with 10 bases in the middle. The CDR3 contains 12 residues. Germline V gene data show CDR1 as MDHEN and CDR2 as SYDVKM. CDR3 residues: CASSYFEGPQHF. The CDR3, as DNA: TGTGCCAGCAGTTACTTTGAGGGGCCCCAGCATTTT.

CDR3 sequence (DNA): TGTGCCAGCAGCGTATACAGGGATCAGCCCCAGCATTTT. Translating gives CASSVYRDQPQHF. The chain employs TRBV7-9 and TRBJ1-5; weak D call: TRBD1 (6 bases). The CDR3 totals 13 residues. Germline lookup yields CDR1 SEHNR and CDR2 FQNEAQ (reference sequence). V lost 5 bases and J 5 bases, leaving 10 bases between the germline ends.

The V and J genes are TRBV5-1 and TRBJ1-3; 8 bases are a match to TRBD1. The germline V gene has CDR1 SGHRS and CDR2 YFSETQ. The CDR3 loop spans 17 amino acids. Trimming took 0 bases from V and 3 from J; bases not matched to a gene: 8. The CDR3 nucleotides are TGCGCCAGCAGCTTGGTATCAGGGGGCGGTTTTGGAAACACCATATATTTT. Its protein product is CASSLVSGGGFGNTIYF.

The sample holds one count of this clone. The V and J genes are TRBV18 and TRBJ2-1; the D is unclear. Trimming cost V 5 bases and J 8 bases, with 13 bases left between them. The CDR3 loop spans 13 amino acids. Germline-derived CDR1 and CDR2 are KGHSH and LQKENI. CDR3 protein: CASSTQIYDEQFF. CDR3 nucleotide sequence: TGTGCCAGCTCAACCCAGATTTATGATGAGCAGTTCTTC.

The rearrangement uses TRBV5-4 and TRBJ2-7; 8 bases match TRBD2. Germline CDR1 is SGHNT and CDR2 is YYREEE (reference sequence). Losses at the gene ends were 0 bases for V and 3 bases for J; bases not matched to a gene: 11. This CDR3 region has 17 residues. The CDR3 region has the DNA TGTGCCAGCAGCTTGGGTCCTATGGTAGCGGGAAACTACGAGCAGTACTTC. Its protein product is CASSLGPMVAGNYEQYF.

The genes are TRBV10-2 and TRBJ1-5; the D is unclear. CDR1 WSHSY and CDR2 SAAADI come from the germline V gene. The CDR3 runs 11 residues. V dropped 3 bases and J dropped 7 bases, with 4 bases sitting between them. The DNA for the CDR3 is TGCGCCAGCAGTGACGGGCAGCCCCAGCATTTT. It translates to CASSDGQPQHF.

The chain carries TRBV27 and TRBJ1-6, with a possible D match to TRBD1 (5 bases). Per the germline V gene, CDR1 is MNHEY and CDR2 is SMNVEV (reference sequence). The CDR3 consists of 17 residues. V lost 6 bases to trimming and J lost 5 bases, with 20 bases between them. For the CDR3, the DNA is TGTGCCAGCAGGAGGGGAGGAGGGAGTTTGAATAATTCACCCCTCCACTTT. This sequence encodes CASRRGGGSLNNSPLHF.

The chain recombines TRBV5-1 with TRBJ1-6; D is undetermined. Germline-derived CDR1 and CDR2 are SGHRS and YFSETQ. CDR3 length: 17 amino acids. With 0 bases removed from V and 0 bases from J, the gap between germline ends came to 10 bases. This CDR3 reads CASSLDQRSSYNSPLHF. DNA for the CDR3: TGCGCCAGCAGCTTGGACCAAAGGAGCTCCTATAATTCACCCCTCCACTTT.

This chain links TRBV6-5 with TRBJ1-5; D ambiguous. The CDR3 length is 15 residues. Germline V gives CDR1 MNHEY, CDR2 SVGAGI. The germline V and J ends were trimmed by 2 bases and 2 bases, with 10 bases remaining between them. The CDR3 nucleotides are TGTGCCAGCAGTTACGGGCAGCACGGCAATCAGCCCCAGCATTTT. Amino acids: CASSYGQHGNQPQHF.

CDR3 sequence reads: CASSQAGAGGETQYF. In nucleotides, the CDR3 is TGCGCCAGCAGCCAAGCGGGGGCGGGGGGGGAGACCCAGTACTTC. V and J are TRBV4-1 and TRBJ2-5; TRBD2 matches 9 bases. The CDR3 consists of 15 residues. In germline, CDR1 is MGHRA, CDR2 YSYEKL. The trim removed 1 base at V and 5 bases at J, leaving 5 bases unmatched.

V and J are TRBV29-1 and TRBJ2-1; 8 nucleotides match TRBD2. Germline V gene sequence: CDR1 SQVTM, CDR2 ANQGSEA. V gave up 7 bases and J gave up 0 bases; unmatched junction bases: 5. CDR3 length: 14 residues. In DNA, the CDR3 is TGCAGCGCCATCAGCGGGAGCTCCTACAATGAGCAGTTCTTC. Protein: CSAISGSSYNEQFF.

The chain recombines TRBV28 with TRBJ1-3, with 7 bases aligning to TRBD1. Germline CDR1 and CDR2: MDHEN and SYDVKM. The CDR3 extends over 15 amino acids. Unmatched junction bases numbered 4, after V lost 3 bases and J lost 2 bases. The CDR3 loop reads CASSFYQGAGNTIYF. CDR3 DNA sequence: TGTGCCAGCAGTTTTTACCAGGGGGCTGGAAACACCATATATTTT.

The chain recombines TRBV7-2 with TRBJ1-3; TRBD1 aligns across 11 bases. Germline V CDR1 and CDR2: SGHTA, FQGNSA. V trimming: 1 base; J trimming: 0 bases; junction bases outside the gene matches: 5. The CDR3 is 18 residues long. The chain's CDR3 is CASSLVSGQGVSGNTIYF. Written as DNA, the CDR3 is TGTGCCAGCAGCTTAGTTTCGGGACAGGGGGTCTCTGGAAACACCATATATTTT.

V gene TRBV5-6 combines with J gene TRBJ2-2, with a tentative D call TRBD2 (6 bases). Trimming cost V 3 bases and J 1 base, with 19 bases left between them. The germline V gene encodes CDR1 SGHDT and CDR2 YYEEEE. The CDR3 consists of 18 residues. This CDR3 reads CASSSQYLRGLNTGELFF. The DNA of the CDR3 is TGTGCCAGCAGCTCCCAGTATTTGCGGGGTTTGAACACCGGGGAGCTGTTTTTT.

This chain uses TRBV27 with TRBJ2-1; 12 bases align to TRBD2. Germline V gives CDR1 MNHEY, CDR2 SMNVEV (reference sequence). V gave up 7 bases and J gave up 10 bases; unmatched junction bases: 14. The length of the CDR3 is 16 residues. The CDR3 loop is CASTSLRLAGVWEQFF. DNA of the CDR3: TGTGCCAGCACCTCTCTCCGACTAGCGGGAGTCTGGGAGCAGTTCTTC.

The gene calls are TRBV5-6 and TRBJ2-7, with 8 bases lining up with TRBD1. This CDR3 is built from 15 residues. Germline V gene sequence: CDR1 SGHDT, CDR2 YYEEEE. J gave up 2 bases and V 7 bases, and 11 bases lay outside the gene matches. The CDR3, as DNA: TGTGCCAGCCGTAGGTTGGACAGGGCAGCCTACGAGCAGTACTTC. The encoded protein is CASRRLDRAAYEQYF. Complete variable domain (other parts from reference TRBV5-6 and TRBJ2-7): DAGVTQSPTHLIKTRGQQVTLRCSPKSGHDTVSWYQQALGQGPQFIFQYYEEEERQRGNFPDRFSGHQFPNYSSELNVNALLLGDSALYLCASRRLDRAAYEQYFGPGTRLTVT.

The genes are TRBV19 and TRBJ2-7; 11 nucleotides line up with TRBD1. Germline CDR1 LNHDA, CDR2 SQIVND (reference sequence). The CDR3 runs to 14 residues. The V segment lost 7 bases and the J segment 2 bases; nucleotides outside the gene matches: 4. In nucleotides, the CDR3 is TGTGCCAGTACCCTGGGACAGGGGGCCTACGAGCAGTACTTC. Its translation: CASTLGQGAYEQYF.

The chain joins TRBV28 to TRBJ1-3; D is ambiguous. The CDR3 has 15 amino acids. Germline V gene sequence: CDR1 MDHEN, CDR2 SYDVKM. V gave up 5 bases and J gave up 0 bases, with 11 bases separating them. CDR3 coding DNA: TGTGCCAGCAGTCGCAGGAGGGACTCTGGAAACACCATATATTTT. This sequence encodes CASSRRRDSGNTIYF.

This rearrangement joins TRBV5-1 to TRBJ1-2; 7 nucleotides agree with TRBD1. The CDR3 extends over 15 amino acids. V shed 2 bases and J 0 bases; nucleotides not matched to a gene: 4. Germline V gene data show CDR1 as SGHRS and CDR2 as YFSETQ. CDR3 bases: TGCGCCAGCAGCTTTGACAGGGCCTCTAACTATGGCTACACCTTC. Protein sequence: CASSFDRASNYGYTF.

The DNA of the CDR3 is TGTGCCTGGAGTGTACGGGGGTACAAAACAGATACGCAGTATTTT. Translation gives CAWSVRGYKTDTQYF. J is TRBJ2-3 and V is TRBV30; a weak D match, TRBD2 (6 bases). From germline, CDR1 is GTSNPN and CDR2 SVGIG (reference sequence). There are 15 residues in the CDR3. V dropped 0 bases and J dropped 3 bases, with 13 bases sitting between them. The full variable domain, its missing parts supplied by reference TRBV30 and TRBJ2-3, is SQTIHQWPATLVQPVGSPLSLECTVEGTSNPNLYWYRQAAGRGLQLLFYSVGIGQISSEVPQNLSASRPQDRQFILSSKKLLLSDSGFYLCAWSVRGYKTDTQYFGPGTRLTVL.